These 12 T cell receptor beta chains were all obtained from the same sample, sequenced in a study of Graves' ophthalmopathy and Graves' hyperthyroidism. Beta-chain TCR CDR3 regions were amplified from RNA transcripts. In the first round, RT-PCR was carried out with HTBI primers, and a multiplex PCR formed the second round. TCRdb reprocessed the multiplex PCR reads via MiXCR and lists one record per CDR3 protein. This sample yields just over 600,000 distinct CDR3 sequences, of which over 20% are seen a single time; around 6.9% belongs to the top ten. Sequenced input: peripheral blood. The receptors shown here come from a woman between 18 and 29 years old with stable Graves' hyperthyroidism. Some clones in this sample may be carry-over from other donors' samples.

This clonotype came up many times. V is TRBV7-8 and J is TRBJ1-6; D gene unclear. Trimming took off 1 base at V and 7 bases at J, with 5 bases between the two ends. This CDR3 has 13 residues. Germline V gives CDR1 SGHVS, CDR2 FQNEAQ. The CDR3 bases are TGTGCCAGCAGCTTAGTTTCGAATTCACCCCTCCACTTT. As protein: CASSLVSNSPLHF. Based on the CDR3 plus reference TRBV7-8 and TRBJ1-6, the full variable domain is GAGVSQSPRYKVAKRGQDVALRCDPISGHVSLFWYQQALGQGPEFLTYFQNEAQLDKSGLPSDRFFAERPEGSVSTLKIQRTQQEDSAVYLCASSLVSNSPLHFGNGTRLTVT.

Comment on this clonotype: Likely a read error: the CDR3 ends without its conserved phenylalanine or tryptophan. This chain connects TRBV4-1 to TRBJ1-2, with D perhaps matching TRBD1 (6 bases). This CDR3 comprises 15 residues. The V end lost 1 base, the J end lost 3 bases, and 12 bases lay between the germline ends. The germline V gene has CDR1 MGHRA and CDR2 YSYEKL. CDR3 in amino acids: CASSQVSGDDYGYTL. The DNA of the CDR3 is TGCGCCAGCAGCCAAGTCTCAGGGGATGACTATGGCTACACCCTC.

This clonotype has a handful of counts. The genes are TRBV19 and TRBJ1-5, with TRBD1 matching over 9 bases. This CDR3 contains 17 residues. With V trimmed by 0 bases and J by 1 base, 4 bases remained unmatched. Germline CDR1 is LNHDA and CDR2 is SQIVND (reference sequence). CDR3 coding DNA: TGTGCCAGTAGTATAGATCCGGACAGGGGCAGCAATCAGCCCCAGCATTTT. Translation gives CASSIDPDRGSNQPQHF.

This clonotype was seen a handful of times. V is TRBV20-1 and J is TRBJ1-1; D possibly corresponds to TRBD1 (6 bases). V was cut by 6 bases and J by 7 bases, with 21 bases left in between. Germline V gene sequence: CDR1 DFQATT, CDR2 SNEGSKA (reference sequence). The CDR3 contains 14 residues. CDR3 nucleotides: TGCAGTGCCGACAGGAAATCCGCTTCGGTTGAAGCTTTCTTT. The encoded protein is CSADRKSASVEAFF.

The sample holds many counts of this clonotype. The rearrangement links TRBV19 to TRBJ1-5, with D possibly TRBD1 on 5 matching bases. This CDR3 contains 14 residues. Germline CDR1 reads LNHDA; CDR2 reads SQIVND (reference sequence). With 8 bases removed from V and 5 bases from J, the gap between germline ends came to 16 bases. The CDR3 nucleotides are TGTGCCAGTTCTTTCCAGGGTTTCGATCAGCCCCAGCATTTT. This codes for CASSFQGFDQPQHF.

This clonotype has only a few counts. The gene calls are TRBV28 and TRBJ1-2; 7 bases fit TRBD1. With 10 bases clipped from V and 4 bases from J, the junction kept 15 bases outside the gene matches. Looked up from germline, CDR1 is MDHEN and CDR2 is SYDVKM. The CDR3 length is 15 residues. The CDR3: CAIGGGGAGGYGYTF. In DNA form, the CDR3 reads TGTGCCATCGGTGGAGGGGGCGCGGGCGGCTATGGCTACACCTTC.

The chain combines TRBV12-3 or TRBV12-4 with TRBJ2-4; D may be TRBD2 (5 bases). This CDR3 comprises 18 residues. The germline V and J ends were trimmed by 6 bases and 0 bases, with 21 bases remaining between them. The CDR3 sequence: CASSRRAGRVGAKNIQYF. As DNA, the CDR3 is TGTGCCAGCAGCCGTCGGGCGGGCCGCGTGGGAGCCAAAAACATTCAGTACTTC.

A word on this clonotype: It may be a read error: a sequence one base away is much more abundant. The chain combines TRBV15 with TRBJ2-7; 8 bases match TRBD1. The germline V gene has CDR1 LNHNV and CDR2 YYDKDF (reference sequence). The CDR3 has 12 residues. The CDR3 loop reads CATSRAGGQQCF. The CDR3, as DNA: TGTGCCACCAGCAGAGCAGGGGGCCAGCAGTGCTTC.

Ten or more counts support this clonotype. The chain recombines TRBV19 with TRBJ2-5; 9 nucleotides line up with TRBD2. The CDR3 sequence is 15 residues long. The germline gives CDR1 LNHDA, CDR2 SQIVND (reference sequence). Unmatched junction bases numbered 7, after V lost 7 bases and J lost 1 base. In DNA, the CDR3 is TGTGCCAGTACTGATAGCGGGGGCCCCCAAGAGACCCAGTACTTC. It specifies CASTDSGGPQETQYF.

This clonotype was seen a handful of times. This rearrangement joins TRBV2 to TRBJ1-1; D possibly corresponds to TRBD1 (5 bases). Germline values: CDR1 SNHLY, CDR2 FYNNEI. The CDR3 has 15 residues. V shed 0 bases and J shed 0 bases, with 8 bases lying between them. The CDR3 protein is CASSEAGVMNTEAFF. The CDR3 DNA sequence: TGTGCCAGCAGTGAAGCGGGGGTAATGAACACTGAAGCTTTCTTT.

The sample holds many counts of this clonotype. The rearrangement uses TRBV28 and TRBJ1-2; D is ambiguous. The CDR3 is 12 amino acids. Germline CDR1 reads MDHEN; CDR2 reads SYDVKM. The ends were cut back, 6 bases at V and 2 bases at J, with 7 bases in the middle. The CDR3 DNA is TGTGCCAGCAGCTCGCCCAACTATGGCTACACCTTC. Its protein product is CASSSPNYGYTF.

CDR3 protein: CASSYFPGAAGELFF. In DNA form, the CDR3 reads TGTGCCAGCAGTTATTTTCCGGGGGCGGCCGGGGAGCTGTTTTTT. The genes are TRBV6-5 and TRBJ2-2; D tentatively reads TRBD1 or TRBD2 (6 bases each). Per germline, CDR1 MNHEY and CDR2 SVGAGI. The CDR3 sequence is 15 residues long. V shed 3 bases and J shed 6 bases, with 14 bases lying between them.